Sequencing of this TCR beta chain was carried out in a study of blood T cell repertoires in COVID-19. Across the whole study: Acute and convalescent COVID-19 samples came from the United States, Italy and Spain.

Sequencing was performed with immunoSEQ multiplex PCR; in TCRdb, only in-frame clones are kept and a portion is missing. The sample shows 250,000 or so clones, 80% to 90% of them seen only once. The sample comprised PBMCs or T cells enriched from blood (not recorded which). The clonotype comes from a woman in her 30s with acute COVID-19.

The CDR3 loop is CASSDAQGATDTQYF. Written as DNA, the CDR3 is TGCGCCAGCAGTGACGCACAGGGGGCCACAGATACGCAGTATTTT. The chain joins TRBV10-1 to TRBJ2-3, with 9 bases that match TRBD1. Germline V gives CDR1 WNHNN, CDR2 SYGVQD (reference sequence). V lost 3 bases, J lost 2 bases, and 3 bases stayed unmatched. The CDR3 covers 15 residues.